These T cell receptor beta chains were read from a single sample in a study of blood T cells in healthy people across ages. In TCRdb, the 5' RACE reads were re-called with MiXCR into one record per CDR3 protein. The table has under 2,000,000 distinct CDR3 sequences, less than 50% seen once; the top ten hold about 2.1%. Sequencing input: blood. The receptors shown here come from a woman aged 40-49 years in good health. Both conserved end residues are trimmed from each CDR3. A D gene is named only where the DNA matches it firmly.

d_call,v_call,cdr3_aa
NA,TRBV20-1,SAQQGTETQY
NA,TRBV6-2/TRBV6-3,ASSQNGREKLF
NA,TRBV4-1,ASSQLQPLAQLAKNIQY
TRBD1,TRBV29-1,SVEGTGRNYGYT
NA,TRBV28,ATMDGLTYEQY
NA,TRBV29-1,SVLPVGGGLKNEQF
TRBD1,TRBV2,ASRQQGVDVQPQH
NA,TRBV28,ASSFRGINQPQH
TRBD1,TRBV7-9,ASSVRDRLHEQY
NA,TRBV27,ASSLGTPPVEQY
TRBD1,TRBV13,ASSLGPGTDYGYT
TRBD2,TRBV7-2,ASSRSSGGVSYEQY
TRBD2,TRBV9,ASSSDRTSEQY
NA,TRBV4-3,ASSQREQY
TRBD1,TRBV6-2/TRBV6-3,ASRIGGTGYNEQF
TRBD1,TRBV6-2/TRBV6-3,ASSSGTGSEQY
NA,TRBV29-1,SAAGGPNTEAF
TRBD1,TRBV28,ASSNTMGQLGTQY
TRBD1,TRBV24-1,ATSDHTRGLVGQPQH
TRBD2,TRBV12-3/TRBV12-4,ASIPGGPKNEQF
TRBD1,TRBV6-5,ASSGSTGGYEQY
NA,TRBV5-1,ASSLAAGGNEQF
NA,TRBV7-2,ASSSDSSYKPLH
NA,TRBV2,ASSLNLPQETQY
TRBD2,TRBV11-2,ASSTGGATDEQF
TRBD1,TRBV25-1,ASSEYRTGGLGNSPLH
NA,TRBV7-2,ASSLYSDSYEQY
NA,TRBV7-2,ASSVQNNEQF
TRBD1,TRBV5-1,ASSRETGEETQY
NA,TRBV7-2,ASSVKGSQPQH
NA,TRBV28,ASRPQISYNRADYGYT
TRBD2,TRBV12-3/TRBV12-4,ASSSGGGLTGTNVLT
NA,TRBV28,ASSSPRAGVYYGYT
NA,TRBV28,ASRTGGLVSTDTQY
TRBD1,TRBV6-5,ASREGARGYT
NA,TRBV10-3,AISESGRAVINTEAF
NA,TRBV7-2,ASSPLVGPQPGNEKLF
NA,TRBV4-2,ASSQDGRGSYNEQF
NA,TRBV15,ATSTRASYGYT
TRBD2,TRBV28,ASSFGVAGTYEQY
TRBD2,TRBV20-1,SDAGGNYNEQF
TRBD2,TRBV9,ASSPPGGTQRNEQF
NA,TRBV27,ASSLGVGVQQF
NA,TRBV20-1,SARGHTAYNEQF
TRBD1,TRBV27,ASSFDRGYEQY
TRBD1,TRBV4-2,ASSLRDRVVSYEQY
TRBD1,TRBV7-9,ASSLKGQGPATTEAF
TRBD2,TRBV12-3/TRBV12-4,ASSLHQGRGQETQY
NA,TRBV12-3/TRBV12-4,ASSFFPASYNEQF